This TCR beta chain was documented in a study of T-cell reconstitution after alpha-beta-depleted transplantation in children. This CDR3 is 11 amino acids long. Looked up from germline, CDR1 is DFQATT and CDR2 is SNEGSKA (reference sequence). Trimming pared 2 bases from V and 1 base from J, leaving 3 bases between. Unique molecular identifiers were used in preparing the TCRbeta library. In TCRdb, the PCR reads were re-called with MiXCR into one record per CDR3 protein. The table shows some 300,000 distinct CDR3 sequences, with 9% to 12% occurring only once. This clonotype has a count of ten or more. The sequences come from PBMCs from the stem cell graft donor, collected from the stem cell graft. The source is a human donor who donated a stem cell graft to a child with acute lymphoblastic leukemia. V gene TRBV20-1 combines with J gene TRBJ2-7; D not certain. DNA of the CDR3: TGCAGTGCTAGAATGTCCTACGAGCAGTACTTC. It codes for CSARMSYEQYF.